The entry below gives a single T cell receptor beta chain sequence along with its context. Its cognate antigen has yet to be identified. Base qualities are not provided; no much larger clone lies one nucleotide away. The data derive from a study of cytomegalovirus exposure and HLA in healthy donors (dated by TCRdb to about 2017). In the study overall: An earlier analysis of several hundred of the donors reported about 290 Gb of sequence data and roughly 110 million unique TCR beta sequences from roughly 200 million T cells. Roughly 300 gigabases of sequencing data and 80 million or so unique TCR sequences were included in an early release covering about 700 HLA-typed donors. Of the roughly 410 genotyped donors, roughly 76% were placed in the genetic ancestry cluster associated with self-reported Caucasian donors. The aim of the study was to test whether cataloging public T cell receptors could identify signatures of past pathogen exposure. The T cell repertoires of 700 or so subjects were profiled by immunosequencing and related to cytomegalovirus serostatus. In addition to the first cohort of 666 subjects, a separate validation cohort of under 150 different subjects was used. To predict cytomegalovirus infection status, the study combined high-throughput TCR immunosequencing, statistical association of individual TCRs with disease status, and machine learning. To study patterns of TCR occurrence, a later analysis re-analyzed previously published TCR beta repertoires from 666 donors and added high-resolution HLA genotyping. Rather than drawing on any new phenotypic data, the later analysis identified candidate immune exposures from TCR beta sequences and the way those sequences occurred across donors. To decide whether each TCR beta V gene segment behaved as functional or pseudogenic, an earlier analysis of over 500 of the donors relied on high-throughput TCR beta sequencing. Donor age, sex, ethnicity and CMV serostatus were collected together with the repertoire data. In a later genetic analysis, genome-wide SNP genotypes for about 65% of the 666 donors were used, and that subset was treated as a discovery cohort. All discovery cohort repertoires had been generated using a single sequencing platform. Both class I and class II loci were covered by HLA typing, at four-digit resolution. Typing coverage varied by locus: roughly 620-640 donors for A, B, C, DRB1 and DQB1; roughly 560 for DQA1; approximately 610 for DPA1; approximately 490 for DPB1. A few DR-DQ haplotypes were treated as single units for association and clustering because of strong linkage in the cohort. On average, roughly 200,000 unique TCR beta nucleotide sequences were sequenced per donor among a few hundred genotyped donors of the cohort, with roughly 18% of those sequences being non-productive. General findings and caveats noted by the study authors: In a later analysis, 16,951 TCR beta sequences were associated with specific HLA alleles at a false discovery rate of 0.05. Several of the top co-occurrence clusters appeared to be linked to parvovirus B19, influenza, CMV and Epstein-Barr virus, according to a later analysis. In vitro tests confirmed that a few of the cytomegalovirus-associated TCR beta chains recognize cytomegalovirus antigens. Correlated functional status among segregating V segments might be attributable to linkage disequilibrium, but an unknown experimental factor could not be ruled out. Because some donors lacked HLA typing at each locus, the association tests relied only on the typed subset. Because counts were too low, 15 to 20 rarely observed V segments, including chromosome 9 orphons, were left out of the earlier analysis of approximately 580 of the donors. In this cohort, only TCR beta chains were sequenced, and detectable features were limited by the absence of alpha or paired-chain data. The classifier was reported to diagnose cytomegalovirus status with high specificity and sensitivity in both the original and validation cohorts. A total of 150 to 200 TCR beta chains were listed by the study as associated with cytomegalovirus. In a later genetic analysis, fewer N-insertions in productive TCRs were reported among donors in an Asian-associated ancestry cluster than the 666-donor mean. A further reported finding was that TCR beta sequences accurately predicted the HLA-A and HLA-B alleles for most subjects in the first cohort. CMV serostatus was the only immune exposure information available for the cohort. In a later analysis, HLA-associated TCR beta chains showed more clonal expansion and lower generation probabilities than non-associated chains that were equally common. The authors suggested that the approach could potentially be extended to other disease states and immunological phenotypes. Strong co-occurrence of HLA alleles, especially DR and DQ, made assigning TCR associations to individual alleles difficult. Because the 87-base-pair reads could not distinguish some IMGT-functional V segments, including TRBV6-2 and TRBV6-3, those segments were excluded. In a later genetic analysis, a missense DCLRE1C variant was associated with V-gene and J-gene trimming of TCR beta chains, and the association was replicated in an independent cohort. Sequencing depth was assumed to be roughly uniform across donors in the presence/absence analyses, though that assumption may not hold. A cluster of highly shared sequence variants was judged likely to be a technical artifact of the sequencing pipeline. While some public TCRs were present in many individuals, most TCR sequences turned up only very rarely across donors. An earlier analysis of approximately 600 of the donors showed that most TCR beta V segments appeared in productive rearrangements either about 87% or about 30% of the time, which broadly matched IMGT annotations. In a later analysis, the rate of TCR association differed among HLA loci, with DRB1 alleles having the most associated TCRs and HLA-C alleles having the fewest. In a later analysis, most CMV-associated TCR beta chains were found to appear HLA-restricted, with HLA associations seemingly driven largely by CMV exposure.

The method behind the library was the immunoSEQ multiplex PCR assay. A mixture of 60 forward primers for TCR Vbeta segments and 13 reverse primers for TCR Jbeta segments was used in the multiplex PCR. The CDR3 region of rearranged TCR beta genes was amplified from genomic DNA by a multiplex PCR assay. The amplified TCR beta libraries were sequenced on the Illumina HiSeq System as 87-base-pair reads. In the authors' own workflow: In a later analysis, tens of millions of unique TCR beta chains were counted across the approximately 640 repertoires, and approximately 9.9 million of these chains were shared by at least two donors. Raw reads were error-corrected and collapsed into unique sequences with a nearest-neighbor algorithm that merged closely related sequences to remove PCR and sequencing errors. To assign V, D and J gene segments, CDR3 sequences were aligned to IMGT reference sequences. For a sequence to be retained, at least a six-nucleotide match to both a V gene segment and a J gene segment was required. Rearrangements were called productive when the CDR3 lacked stop codons and stayed in frame with V and J; all others were non-productive. CDR3 was defined by IMGT convention, running from the second conserved V-encoded cysteine to the conserved J-encoded phenylalanine. The earlier analysis of about 560 of the donors excluded any sequence lacking an unambiguous match to a single V gene segment. An earlier analysis of about 600 of the donors called V segments functional above 56.7% productive rearrangements and segregating when the between-donor standard deviation exceeded 5%. A statistical classification framework was built to diagnose cytomegalovirus status from the catalog of TCR beta chain sequences. V and J gene assignment, in a later analysis, came from comparing TCR nucleotide sequences with IMGT/GENE-DB human TR gene sequences. The TCRdist pipeline was used in a later analysis to assign CDR3 sequences and most-parsimonious VDJ recombination scenarios. In a later analysis, every TCR beta chain was defined by the combination of its CDR3 amino acid sequence and its V-gene family, and reads without a unique V-gene family were dropped. As a way to deal with suspected cross-contamination and a sequencing artifact, a later analysis dropped approximately 570 nucleotide sequences that were highly shared and had low generation probability. For each public chain, a later analysis derived a clonal expansion index from normalized ranks of inferred template counts within each repertoire. A later analysis computed generation probabilities with a VDJ recombination model fitted to out-of-frame rearrangements, and checked the results against IGoR. Hypergeometric tests were used in a later analysis to score TCR-TCR, TCR-HLA and TCR-CMV co-occurrence, with a repertoire-size bias correction applied to the TCR pairs. To estimate false discovery rates, a later analysis permuted the HLA or CMV assignments 20 times. In a later analysis, co-occurring TCRs were grouped using DBSCAN, and TCRdist sequence similarity was added for clustering within HLA-allele-positive subsets. Repertoires with fewer than 30,000 or more than 120,000 public chains were left out of co-occurrence clustering, as were four to six repertoires with anomalous nucleotide sharing. Imported from immuneACCESS, the table was reduced by TCRdb to in-frame sequences with V and J called. These copies leave out some clones; in studies compared against another copy, an unresolved V gene accounts for under half, and the cause of the remainder is not known. V and J calls and clone size come straight from that table; D and trimming were deduced from the DNA. This sample gives approximately 210,000 clones in total; around 73% of them show up just once. Jointly, the top ten make up roughly 2.1% of the sample.

The cohort consisted of 666 healthy bone marrow donors. All cohort members were sampled while nominally healthy, although unrecorded immune exposures were likely present. The donor was CMV seropositive and belonged to the group of 250 to 350 seropositive cohort members. A peripheral blood sample was provided by each donor, and peripheral blood mononuclear cells were used for TCR beta sequencing. Genomic DNA was extracted from the blood cell samples with the Qiagen DNeasy Blood Extraction Kit. For this chain, trimming is 4 bases at the V end and 8 bases at the J end, and the number of junction bases without a gene match is 12. Inclusive of the bounding cysteine and phenylalanine, the CDR3 is 16 residues long. Only the CDR3 DNA stays, 48 bases, in frame from base 1. From the germline V gene, CDR1 is KGHSH and CDR2 is LQKENI.

In this chain, TRBV18 is recombined with TRBJ1-4, with TRBD1 identical over 8 junction bases. Input material: PBMCs. The sequence was obtained from a woman between 25 and 40 years old in good health and CMV-seropositive. This receptor carries the CDR3 CASSLSRGLGREKLFF. The bases are TGTGCCAGCTCACTAAGCAGGGGGCTTGGTCGCGAAAAACTGTTTTTT. The CDR3 plus the reference TRBV18 and TRBJ1-4 genes for the other parts give the full variable domain: NAGVMQNPRHLVRRRGQEARLRCSPMKGHSHVYWYRQLPEEGLKFMVYLQKENIIDESGMPKERFSAEFPKEGPSILRIQQVVRGDSAAYFCASSLSRGLGREKLFFGSGTQLSVL.